This entry concerns a single TCR beta chain. The specificity of this receptor is unknown. No clone much larger than this one lies a single base away; base qualities are absent. The data derive from a study of OX40 agonist ivuxolimab in advanced cancers. Background for the entire study: Ivuxolimab, which targeted the costimulatory receptor OX40 (CD134), was an agonistic, fully human IgG2 monoclonal antibody. The point of sequencing TCRbeta in the periphery was to test whether ivuxolimab changed TCR sequence diversity and drove clonal T-cell expansion. In the dose-escalation cohort, nearly 85% of patients were male, and the mean age was 60 years with a range of about 20 to 80. The monotherapy dose-escalation portion (N of about 49 patients) of the phase I ivuxolimab trial is reported in the paper. Intravenous ivuxolimab was administered to patients every 2 weeks at six dose levels: 0.01, 0.1, 0.3, 1.5, 3 and 10 mg/kg. Among the approximately 50 dose-escalation patients, approximately 20 had hepatocellular carcinoma, some 15 melanoma, 9 renal cell carcinoma and 9 head and neck cancer. Partial responses occurred in three dose-escalation patients, of whom one had hepatocellular carcinoma and two had cutaneous melanoma. Patients were allowed to have had prior anti-PD-1, anti-PD-L1 or anti-CTLA-4 therapy, and 40% of the dose-escalation patients had previously received checkpoint inhibitors. The paper's findings and limits, for the study overall: The antigen specificity of the clonally expanded peripheral T cells was not determined. Low levels of normalized T-cell clonal expansion were also shown by some nonresponding patients. After ivuxolimab, expanded clones were on average more numerous among CD8+ T cells than among CD4+ T cells. In partial responders in the 0.1-3.0 mg/kg groups, normalized peripheral clonal expansion was found to be among the lowest, especially among CD8+ T cells. Clonal expansion of both CD4+ and CD8+ blood T cells was observed from baseline to week 6 at doses 0.1 to 3.0 mg/kg.

Genomic DNA was isolated from the sorted cells so that the TCRbeta CDR3 region could be sequenced. The immunoSEQ Assay was used to sequence the TCRbeta CDR3 regions. The source is immuneACCESS, and TCRdb retained only in-frame sequences with V and J called. Part of the clones is not carried over; for the studies checked, unresolved V genes explain less than half of this, and the remainder is unexplained. Here the sample has more than 65,000 clones; 75% to 90% occur a single time. Together, the top ten hold approximately 0.38% of the sample. A distance of 25 bases separates the germline ends of V and J, which lose 7 bases and 10 bases respectively. The CDR3, cysteine through phenylalanine, is 15 amino acids long. Of all the DNA, just the CDR3 is kept, 45 bases in frame from base 1. Via the germline V gene, CDR1 is MNHEY and CDR2 SVGAGI. Patients with a history of autoimmune disease or receiving systemic immunosuppression were excluded from the trial. Peripheral blood for TCR sequencing was collected from all dose cohorts at baseline, on cycle 4 day 1, and on cycle 7 day 1. Samples came from an open-label, multicenter, first-in-human phase I dose-escalation trial of ivuxolimab. Adults with locally advanced or metastatic melanoma, renal cell, hepatocellular, or head and neck squamous cell carcinoma were enrolled in the trial. Before TCR sequencing, CD4+ T cells and CD8+ T cells were sorted from peripheral blood as separate populations.

This specimen was CD4+ or CD8+ T cells sorted from blood, taken in a trial of the OX40 agonist ivuxolimab. This TCR derives from an adult with an advanced solid tumor such as melanoma, head and neck, liver or kidney cancer. The V and J segments used are TRBV6-5 and TRBJ1-1; tentative D gene TRBD1, with 5 bases matching. The sequence in DNA is TGTGCCAGCACCACCTGGGGGGGTTCGGGGCGGAGAGCTTTCTTT. Translated, it gives CASTTWGGSGRRAFF.